One sample yielded the 5 T cell receptor beta chains listed below, sequenced in a study of CD8 T cells in ankylosing spondylitis. TCRdb independently ran MiXCR on the 5' RACE reads; one entry per CDR3 protein. The sample consists of 350,000 to 400,000 distinct CDR3 sequences, 20% to 25% of them appearing once. The sample consisted of blood, either unsorted or a sorted T cell fraction (not recorded which). These receptors were taken from a male donor with ankylosing spondylitis or in good health (not recorded which).

Turning to this clonotype: This may come from a read error, since a much larger clone is one base off. V and J are TRBV20-1 and TRBJ2-7; 7 nucleotides agree with TRBD1. Germline CDR1 DFQATT, CDR2 SNEGSKA (reference sequence). The CDR3 is 17 residues long. This chain's CDR3 is CCAREAPDTGESYEQYF. CDR3 bases: TGCTGTGCTAGAGAGGCCCCGGACACAGGGGAATCCTACGAGCAGTACTTC.

The sample holds a few counts of this clonotype. This chain uses TRBV7-9 with TRBJ2-2, with 8 bases that match TRBD1. This CDR3 contains 16 residues. The trim removed 7 bases at V and 1 base at J, leaving 8 bases unmatched. The germline V gene has CDR1 SEHNR and CDR2 FQNEAQ (reference sequence). In DNA, the CDR3 is TGTGCCAGCACCCTTTCGGGACAGGAGAACACCGGGGAGCTGTTTTTT. This translates into CASTLSGQENTGELFF.

The CDR3 sequence: CSARDPPLQGGSFYEQYF. The CDR3 nucleotides are TGCAGTGCTAGAGATCCTCCCCTGCAGGGTGGTTCCTTCTACGAGCAGTACTTC. The chain recombines TRBV20-1 with TRBJ2-7; perhaps TRBD1 as D (5 bases). V was clipped by 0 bases and J by 3 bases, with 24 bases between them. CDR1 DFQATT and CDR2 SNEGSKA come from the germline V gene (reference sequence). This CDR3 is built from 18 residues.

The gene calls are TRBV28 and TRBJ2-7, with D tentatively TRBD1 (6 bases). Germline lookup yields CDR1 MDHEN and CDR2 SYDVKM. The CDR3 sequence is 12 residues long. V was cut by 9 bases and J by 3 bases, with 12 bases left in between. The CDR3 nucleotides are TGTGCCAGTAGGCAGGGGTTCTACGAGCAGTACTTC. This translates into CASRQGFYEQYF.

The chain uses TRBV12-3 or TRBV12-4 and TRBJ2-1; no reliable D call. This CDR3 has 12 residues. Trimming cost V 3 bases and J 8 bases, with 8 bases left between them. The CDR3 DNA sequence: TGTGCCAGCAGTTTTAAACTCGATGAGCAGTTCTTC. Protein product: CASSFKLDEQFF.